A single sample is the source of the 30 T cell receptor gamma chains below, sequenced in a study of γδ T cells in repeated Plasmodium falciparum infection. Flow sorting of PBMC yielded separate Vgamma9/Vdelta2+ and Vdelta2-negative gammadelta T cell populations for bulk repertoire analysis. TCRdb made new clone calls on the multiplex PCR reads using CATT. This table has about 14,000 gamma-chain clones, around 1.6% appearing once. Sequenced sample: gamma-delta T cells from blood. Every receptor here comes from a pool of human donors (malaria-infected and uninfected, not separated).

With respect to this clone: The translation of this DNA and the TCRdb protein of a much larger clone differ at residue 8, probably owing to a read error; the protein shown here is translated from the DNA. No J gene was named, though the V gene is TRGV9. Per the germline V gene, CDR1 is GITISATS and CDR2 is ISYDGTV (reference sequence). The CDR3 runs 10 residues. The CDR3 here is CALWYYKELF. The CDR3 region has the DNA TGTGCCTTGTGGTATTATAAGGAACTCTTT.

This clone has at least ten counts. The chain links TRGV9 to TRGJP. The J gene was missing in TCRdb and was found by matching the end of the DNA to germline. The germline CDR1 and CDR2 sequences are GITISATS and ISYDGTV (reference sequence). Trimming took 2 bases from V and 7 from J; bases not matched to a gene: 11. The CDR3 is made up of 18 amino acids. The CDR3 nucleotides read TGTGCCTTGTGGGAGGCCCCGCCGCCCGAGTTGGGCAAAAAAATCAAGGTATTT. Translating it yields CALWEAPPPELGKKIKVF.

This clone came up many times. With a far larger clone one base away, a read error is the likely cause. Other DNA sequences in this sample translate to the same CDR3. The chain is built from TRGV9 and TRGJP2. The CDR3 is 14 residues long. Germline V CDR1 and CDR2: GITISATS, ISYDGTV (reference sequence). CDR3 sequence: CALWEGSSDWIKTF. CDR3 DNA: TGTGCCTTATGGGAGGGGAGTAGTGATTGGATCAAGACGTTT.

This clone was detected a few times. The likely explanation is a read error, given a far larger clone one base away. The same CDR3 arises from other DNA sequences in this sample as well. V and J are TRGV4 and TRGJ1 or TRGJ2. No J gene is reported in TCRdb; it was inferred here by comparing the DNA with germline. Germline CDR1 and CDR2: EGSTGY and YDSYTSSV. CDR3 length equals 12 residues. The CDR3 region is CATWDADYKKLF. In nucleotides, the CDR3 is TGTGCCACCTGGGATGCTGATTACAAGAAACTCTTT.

Notes on this clone: A far larger clone is one base from this, pointing to a likely read error. Other DNA sequences from this sample encode an identical CDR3 as well. The V gene is listed as TRGV9; no J gene was called. This CDR3 spans 10 amino acids. Per the germline V gene, CDR1 is GITISATS and CDR2 is ISYDGTV (reference sequence). As DNA, the CDR3 is TGTGCCTTGTGGGAGGATAAGAAACTTTTT. Translated: CALWEDKKLF.

For this clone: The protein held in TCRdb is that of a much larger clone and does not match this DNA's translation at residue 8, likely because of a read error; the protein shown is translated from the DNA. The chain is built from TRGV9 and TRGJ1 or TRGJ2. TCRdb supplies no J gene; here it was assigned by aligning the nucleotide sequence to germline. The CDR3 runs 12 residues. Germline V gene lookup returns CDR1 GITISATS and CDR2 ISYDGTV (reference sequence). Trimming took 6 bases from V and 9 from J; bases not matched to a gene: 11. For the CDR3, the DNA is TGTGCCTTGTGGAGGTCCAGAAGTAAGAAACTCTTT. Protein sequence: CALWRSRSKKLF.

This clone turned up a few times. A read error likely explains why the TCRdb protein, taken from a much larger clone, differs from this DNA's translation at residue 7; the protein shown is translated from the DNA. J is TRGJ1 or TRGJ2 and V is TRGV3. Germline matching of the DNA provided the J gene here, since TCRdb leaves it blank. Trimming cost V 0 bases and J 3 bases; bases outside gene matches: 8. Per the germline V gene, CDR1 is VTNTFY and CDR2 is YDVSTARD (reference sequence). CDR3 length equals 15 residues. The CDR3 DNA sequence: TGTGCCACCTGGGACAGGTTCCTTCTTTATTATAAGAAACTCTTT. This gives the protein CATWDRFLLYYKKLF.

Concerning this clone itself: A read error likely explains why the TCRdb protein, taken from a much larger clone, differs from this DNA's translation at residue 10; the protein shown is translated from the DNA. The chain is built from TRGV3 and TRGJ1 or TRGJ2. TCRdb gives no J gene; it was assigned here by matching the DNA to germline. The CDR3 runs 13 residues. CDR1 VTNTFY and CDR2 YDVSTARD come from the germline V gene (reference sequence). CDR3 nucleotide sequence: TGTGCCACCTGGGTCTCGCTGATTTATAGGAAACTCTTT. It specifies CATWVSLIYRKLF.

In regard to this clone: A far larger clone is just one base off, so this is likely a read error. Within the sample, other DNA sequences also encode this same CDR3. The chain employs TRGV9 and TRGJ1 or TRGJ2. TCRdb carries no J gene annotation; the J gene was assigned here by matching the DNA with germline. This CDR3 has 13 amino acids. Germline V gene lookup returns CDR1 GITISATS and CDR2 ISYDGTV (reference sequence). The trim removed 4 bases at V and 3 bases at J, leaving 6 bases unmatched. This CDR3 is CALWEFSYYKKLF. The DNA for the CDR3 is TGTGCCTTGTGGGAATTTTCTTATTATAAGAAACTCTTT.

This clone showed up just a few times. It is unclear where the CDR3 begins or ends on the DNA, so no DNA is shown, and the CDR3 is as TCRdb lists it. TRGV9 is the V gene, and the J gene was not called. Germline lookup yields CDR1 GITISATS and CDR2 ISYDGTV (reference sequence). The CDR3 numbers 32 amino acids, ends counted. CDR3 residues: CALWRLRIIIRNSLAVEQHWLSQVSIGRIQHF.

This clone occurred many times. This is likely an artifact of a read error, given a far larger clone one base away. The sample has other DNA sequences that encode this CDR3 too. The chain employs TRGV9 and TRGJP. Germline V CDR1 and CDR2: GITISATS, ISYDGTV (reference sequence). V dropped 2 bases and J dropped 11; count of bases not matched to a gene: 6. This CDR3 is 15 amino acids long. CDR3 in DNA: TGTGCCTTGTGGGAGGCGGGACTGGGCAAAAAAATCAAGGTATTT. This gives the protein CALWEAGLGKKIKVF.

This clone has more than one count but fewer than ten. TCRdb shows a much larger clone's protein in place of this DNA's translation, and the two differ at residue 3, likely through a read error; the protein shown is translated from the DNA. This sequence joins TRGV4 and TRGJ1 or TRGJ2. Matching the DNA to germline supplied the J gene, which TCRdb does not give. The CDR3 length is 16 residues. The V gene end was trimmed by 12 bases and the J gene end by 0 bases; junction bases not matched to a gene: 20. The germline V gene has CDR1 EGSTGY and CDR2 YDSYTSSV. The CDR3 is CAAQGGRNSNYYKKLF. CDR3 sequence (DNA): TGTGCCGCCCAGGGTGGGCGAAATTCGAATTATTATAAGAAACTCTTT.

This clone was detected a few times. This is likely an artifact of a read error, given a far larger clone one base away. Additional DNA sequences in this sample encode the identical CDR3. The chain employs TRGV9 and TRGJ1 or TRGJ2. Germline values: CDR1 GITISATS, CDR2 ISYDGTV (reference sequence). The CDR3 totals 13 residues. The CDR3 nucleotides are TGTGCCCTGTGGGAGGTTGGTTCCTATAAGAAACTCTTT. It specifies CALWEVGSYKKLF.

Note on this clone: This likely came from a read error, as a far larger clone is one base away. The limits of the CDR3 on the DNA are not certain, so only TCRdb's listed CDR3 is given. The J gene went uncalled, whereas the V gene is TRGV9. Germline V CDR1 and CDR2: GITISATS, ISYDGTV (reference sequence). The CDR3 sequence runs 29 residues, both termini included. The CDR3 loop is CALWEVRSNSLAVEQHLLSQVSIGRIQHF.

This clone was detected a few times. TCRdb's protein for this DNA is that of a much larger clone and differs from the translation at residue 11, likely a read error; the protein shown is the DNA translation. V gene TRGV9 was called; the J gene was not. There are 13 residues in the CDR3. Germline-derived CDR1 and CDR2 are GITISATS and ISYDGTV (reference sequence). The CDR3 loop is CALWEVPWDKRLF. As DNA, the CDR3 is TGTGCCTTGTGGGAGGTCCCCTGGGATAAGAGACTCTTT.

This clone was seen a handful of times. One base separates it from a far larger clone, so it is likely a read error. The sample has other DNA sequences that encode this CDR3 too. The chain is built from TRGV8 and TRGJP2. CDR1 and CDR2 (germline): VENAVY, YDSYNSRV. The CDR3 totals 13 residues. The chain's CDR3 is CATWDLRDWIKTF. CDR3 sequence (DNA): TGTGCCACTTGGGATTTAAGAGATTGGATCAAGACGTTT.

With respect to this clone: One base separates it from a far larger clone, so it is likely a read error. The identical CDR3 is also encoded by other nucleotide sequences in the sample. V usage is TRGV9 and J usage is TRGJP. TCRdb gives no J gene; it was assigned here by matching the DNA to germline. V shed 3 bases, J shed 4 bases, and the junction held 6 bases outside the gene matches. The CDR3 has 17 amino acids. Germline assignment: CDR1 GITISATS and CDR2 ISYDGTV (reference sequence). The chain's CDR3 is CALWELHQELGKKIKVF. CDR3 nucleotides: TGTGCCTTGTGGGAGCTACACCAAGAGTTGGGCAAAAAAATCAAGGTATTT.

This clone was recorded at least ten times. The TCRdb protein, from a much larger clone, departs from this DNA's translation at residue 3, likely by read error; the protein shown derives from the DNA. The chain combines TRGV4 with TRGJ1 or TRGJ2. The CDR3 contains 12 residues. Germline CDR1 EGSTGY, CDR2 YDSYTSSV. This CDR3 reads CAAWDPYYKKLF. The CDR3 DNA sequence: TGTGCCGCCTGGGATCCCTATTATAAGAAACTCTTT.

This clone was recorded many times. This sequence may be a read error, since a much larger clone differs from it by one base. The limits of the CDR3 on the DNA are not certain, so only TCRdb's listed CDR3 is given. The V gene call is TRGV3, and the J gene call is absent. CDR1 and CDR2 (germline): VTNTFY, YDVSTARD (reference sequence). The CDR3 spans 31 amino acids, including both terminal residues. The CDR3 loop reads CATWDRIIIRNSLAVEQHLVSQVSIGRIQHF.

Turning to this clone: The protein that TCRdb holds for this DNA derives from a much larger clone and differs from the translated DNA at residue 7, which likely indicates a read error; the protein shown here is translated from the DNA. The chain carries TRGV9 and TRGJ1 or TRGJ2. TCRdb leaves out the J gene; it was filled in here by matching the DNA to germline. Germline values: CDR1 GITISATS, CDR2 ISYDGTV (reference sequence). J gave up 8 bases and V 9 bases, and 10 bases lay outside the gene matches. The CDR3 is 11 amino acids. The CDR3 DNA reads as TGTGCCTTGAGAGGGAGACATAAGAAACTCTTT. It translates to CALRGRHKKLF.

This clone has a count of ten or more. A far larger clone is one base from this, pointing to a likely read error. This same CDR3 is encoded by further DNA sequences in the sample. V is TRGV9 and J is TRGJ1 or TRGJ2. CDR1 and CDR2 (germline): GITISATS, ISYDGTV (reference sequence). The CDR3 loop spans 14 amino acids. CDR3 loop: CALWEVQCYYKKLF. CDR3 DNA: TGTGCCCTGTGGGAGGTACAATGTTATTATAAGAAACTCTTT.

This clone appeared many times. The chain uses TRGV9 and TRGJ1 or TRGJ2. The trim removed 7 bases at V and 4 bases at J, leaving 10 bases unmatched. CDR1 and CDR2 (germline): GITISATS, ISYDGTV (reference sequence). The CDR3 spans 13 residues. The DNA for the CDR3 is TGTGCCTTGTGTCAAAGGGAGTATTATAAGAAACTCTTT. It is translated as CALCQREYYKKLF.

The sample holds many counts of this clone. This sequence is one base from a far larger clone and is likely a read error. Other nucleotide sequences from this sample produce the same CDR3. The rearrangement joins TRGV4 to TRGJ1 or TRGJ2. This CDR3 comprises 14 residues. The germline V gene encodes CDR1 EGSTGY and CDR2 YDSYTSSV. CDR3 sequence reads: CATWDGARYYKKLF. The CDR3 DNA reads as TGTGCTACCTGGGATGGGGCCCGTTATTATAAGAAACTCTTT.

This clone was found a few times. A far larger clone is one nucleotide away, so this likely arose from a read error. Other DNA sequences in the sample encode the same CDR3. The genes are TRGV4 and TRGJ1 or TRGJ2. This CDR3 has 13 amino acids. Losses at the gene ends were 3 bases for V and 7 bases for J; bases not matched to a gene: 9. Germline V gives CDR1 EGSTGY, CDR2 YDSYTSSV. The CDR3 nucleotides read TGTGCCACCTGGGATTCTGTCCACTATAAGAAACTCTTT. Its translation: CATWDSVHYKKLF.

Ten or more counts support this clone. TCRdb shows a much larger clone's protein in place of this DNA's translation, and the two differ at residue 7, likely through a read error; the protein shown is translated from the DNA. This rearrangement joins TRGV9 to TRGJ1 or TRGJ2. No J gene is reported in TCRdb; it was inferred here by comparing the DNA with germline. V dropped 4 bases and J dropped 5; count of bases not matched to a gene: 11. CDR1 and CDR2 (germline): GITISATS, ISYDGTV (reference sequence). This CDR3 comprises 14 residues. The DNA of the CDR3 is TGTGCCTTGTGGGATCCCCCGGGGGATTATAAGAAACTCTTT. It is translated as CALWDPPGDYKKLF.

This clone appeared a few times. This DNA translates differently at residue 7 from the TCRdb protein, which is that of a much larger clone; a read error is likely, and the protein shown is the DNA's own translation. J is TRGJP and V is TRGV9. Germline matching of the DNA provided the J gene here, since TCRdb leaves it blank. Trimming took 0 bases from V and 4 from J; bases not matched to a gene: 9. Germline V gives CDR1 GITISATS, CDR2 ISYDGTV (reference sequence). This CDR3 is 19 amino acids long. CDR3 residues: CALWEVQRPQELGKKIKVF. The CDR3 nucleotides are TGTGCCTTGTGGGAGGTGCAACGCCCTCAAGAGTTGGGCAAAAAAATCAAGGTATTT.

Of note for this clone: This sequence is one base from a far larger clone and is likely a read error. The DNA is omitted, as the CDR3 cannot be located on it reliably, and the CDR3 follows TCRdb's listing. Other DNA sequences of this sample code for an identical CDR3. The J gene has no call, while the V gene is TRGV9. Germline V lookup: CDR1 GITISATS, CDR2 ISYDGTV (reference sequence). The CDR3 spans 29 amino acids, including both terminal residues. The chain's CDR3 is CALWEVRRNSLAVEQHLLSQVSIGRIQHF.

Details on this clone: It is unclear where the CDR3 begins or ends on the DNA, so no DNA is shown, and the CDR3 is as TCRdb lists it. The V gene is TRGV9; the J gene was not called. Germline V gene data show CDR1 as GITISATS and CDR2 as ISYDGTV (reference sequence). With termini counted, the CDR3 has 32 amino acids. The CDR3 reads CALWEVRRYYKNSLAVEQHLLSQVSIGRIQHF.

This clone has at least ten counts. The amino acid sequence in TCRdb belongs to a much larger clone and departs from this DNA's translation at residue 8, likely a sequencing read error; the sequence shown is translated from the DNA. The chain couples TRGV9 to TRGJP1. The J gene, not given by TCRdb, was assigned here from a germline match of the nucleotide sequence. The germline V gene encodes CDR1 GITISATS and CDR2 ISYDGTV (reference sequence). The CDR3 loop spans 18 amino acids. J lost 6 bases, V lost 0 bases, and 16 bases had no gene match. CDR3: CALWEVKALFSSGWFKIF. For the CDR3, the DNA is TGTGCCTTGTGGGAGGTGAAAGCTCTTTTTTCCTCTGGTTGGTTCAAGATATTT.

On this clone itself: This DNA's translation differs at residue 4 from TCRdb's protein, which comes from a much larger clone; a read error is likely, and the protein shown is translated from the DNA. The chain couples TRGV2 to TRGJ1 or TRGJ2. TCRdb supplies no J gene; here it was assigned by aligning the nucleotide sequence to germline. V dropped 9 bases and J dropped 7; count of bases not matched to a gene: 12. This CDR3 region has 12 residues. Germline lookup yields CDR1 EGSNGY and CDR2 YDSYNSKV. CDR3 DNA sequence: TGTGCCACCCGGAAGAAACCATATAAGAAACTCTTT. It is translated as CATRKKPYKKLF.